The 4 T cell receptor beta chains given below trace back to one sample, sequenced in a study of T-cell reconstitution after alpha-beta-depleted transplantation in children. Unique molecular identifiers featured in how the TCRbeta library was prepared. Each CDR3 protein is one row after TCRdb ran MiXCR on the PCR reads. The sample consists of hundreds of thousands of distinct CDR3 sequences, approximately 16% of them appearing once. Sequenced here: PBMCs from the stem cell graft donor, sampled from the stem cell graft. All receptors come from a human donor who donated a stem cell graft to a child with acute myeloid leukemia.

This clonotype was seen many times. The chain couples TRBV29-1 to TRBJ2-1, with D uncertain. Trimming took off 4 bases at V and 7 bases at J, with 5 bases between the two ends. Germline values: CDR1 SQVTM, CDR2 ANQGSEA. The CDR3 spans 10 residues. This CDR3 reads CSVGGNEQFF. CDR3 nucleotides: TGCAGCGTTGGGGGAAATGAGCAGTTCTTC.

This clonotype was seen at least ten times. In DNA, the CDR3 is TGTGCCAGCAGCTTAGTACCTGGACAGAACACTGAAGCTTTCTTT. As protein: CASSLVPGQNTEAFF. The chain uses TRBV7-2 and TRBJ1-1, with D perhaps TRBD1 (5 bases). The CDR3 consists of 15 residues. V shed 1 base and J shed 1 base, with 10 bases lying between them. Germline CDR1 is SGHTA and CDR2 is FQGNSA.

As concerns this clonotype: One base away lies a much larger clone, so this may be a sequencing read error. CDR3 loop: CSADVRRMTEAFF. The DNA for the CDR3 is TGCAGTGCTGACGTTAGGCGAATGACTGAAGCTTTCTTT. The chain combines TRBV20-1 with TRBJ1-1; no reliable D call. Looked up from germline, CDR1 is DFQATT and CDR2 is SNEGSKA (reference sequence). The V gene lost 5 bases and the J gene lost 5 bases, with 15 bases spanning the gap. CDR3 length: 13 residues.

This clonotype was counted at least ten times. V gene TRBV6-1 combines with J gene TRBJ1-4, with D tentatively TRBD1 (5 bases). Germline CDR1 reads MNHNS; CDR2 reads SASEGT. The CDR3 loop spans 14 amino acids. Between the trimmed V and J ends, which lost 5 bases and 0 bases, there was a span of 7 bases. The chain's CDR3 is CASSRTSTNEKLFF. CDR3 coding DNA: TGTGCCAGCAGTCGGACATCAACTAATGAAAAACTGTTTTTT.